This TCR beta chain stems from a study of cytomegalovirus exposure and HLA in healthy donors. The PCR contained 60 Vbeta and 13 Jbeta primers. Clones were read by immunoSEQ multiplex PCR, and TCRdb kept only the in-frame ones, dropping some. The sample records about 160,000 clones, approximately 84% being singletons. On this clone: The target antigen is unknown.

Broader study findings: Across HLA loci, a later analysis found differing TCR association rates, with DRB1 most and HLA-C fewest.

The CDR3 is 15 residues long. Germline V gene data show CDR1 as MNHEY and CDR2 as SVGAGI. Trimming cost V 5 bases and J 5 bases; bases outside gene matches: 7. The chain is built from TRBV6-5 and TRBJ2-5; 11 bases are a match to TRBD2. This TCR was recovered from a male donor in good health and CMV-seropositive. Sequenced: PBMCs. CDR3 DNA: TGTGCCAGCAGTCCGACTAGCGGGAAGAGGGAGACCCAGTACTTC. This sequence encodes CASSPTSGKRETQYF.